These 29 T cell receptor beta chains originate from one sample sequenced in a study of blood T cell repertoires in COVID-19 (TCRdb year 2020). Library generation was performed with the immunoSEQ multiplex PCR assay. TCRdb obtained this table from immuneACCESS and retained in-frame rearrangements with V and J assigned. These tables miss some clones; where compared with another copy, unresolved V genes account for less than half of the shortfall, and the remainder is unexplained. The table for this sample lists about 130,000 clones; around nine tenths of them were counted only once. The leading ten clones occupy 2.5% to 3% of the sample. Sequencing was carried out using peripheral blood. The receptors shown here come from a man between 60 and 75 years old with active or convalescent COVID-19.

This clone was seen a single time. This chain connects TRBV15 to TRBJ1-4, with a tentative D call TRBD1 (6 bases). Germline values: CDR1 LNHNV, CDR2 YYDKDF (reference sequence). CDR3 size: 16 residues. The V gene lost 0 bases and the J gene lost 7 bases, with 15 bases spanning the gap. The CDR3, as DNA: TGTGCCACCAGCAGAGATAGGGGGAAGGGAACTGAAAAACTGTTTTTT. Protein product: CATSRDRGKGTEKLFF.

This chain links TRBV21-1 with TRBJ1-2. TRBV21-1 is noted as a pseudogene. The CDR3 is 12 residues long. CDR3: CARPAESYGYTF. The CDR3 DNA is TGTGCCCGACCCGCGGAATCTTATGGCTACACCTTC.

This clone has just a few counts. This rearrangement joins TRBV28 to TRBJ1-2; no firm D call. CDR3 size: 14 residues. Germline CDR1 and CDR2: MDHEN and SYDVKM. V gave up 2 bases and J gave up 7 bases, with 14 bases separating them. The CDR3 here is CASSLLAREFGYTF. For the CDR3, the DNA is TGTGCCAGCAGTTTACTCGCGAGGGAATTTGGCTACACCTTC.

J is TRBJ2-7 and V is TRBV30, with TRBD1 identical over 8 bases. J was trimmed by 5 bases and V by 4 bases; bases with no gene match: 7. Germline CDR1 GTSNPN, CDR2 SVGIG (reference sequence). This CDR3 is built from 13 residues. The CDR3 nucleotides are TGTGCCTGGACACGGACAGGGTGGCACGAGCAGTACTTC. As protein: CAWTRTGWHEQYF. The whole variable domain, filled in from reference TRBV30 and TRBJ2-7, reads SQTIHQWPATLVQPVGSPLSLECTVEGTSNPNLYWYRQAAGRGLQLLFYSVGIGQISSEVPQNLSASRPQDRQFILSSKKLLLSDSGFYLCAWTRTGWHEQYFGPGTRLTVT.

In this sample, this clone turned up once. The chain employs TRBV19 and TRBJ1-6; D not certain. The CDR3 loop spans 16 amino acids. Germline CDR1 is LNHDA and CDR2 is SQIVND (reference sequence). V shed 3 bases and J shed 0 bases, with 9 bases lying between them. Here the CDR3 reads CASSISGSSYNSPLHF. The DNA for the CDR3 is TGTGCCAGTAGTATTTCGGGGAGCTCCTATAATTCACCCCTCCACTTT.

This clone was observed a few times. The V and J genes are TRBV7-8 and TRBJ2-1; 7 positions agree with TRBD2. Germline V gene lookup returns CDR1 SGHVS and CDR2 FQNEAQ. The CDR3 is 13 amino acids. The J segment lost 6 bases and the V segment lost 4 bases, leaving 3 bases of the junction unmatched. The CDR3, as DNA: TGTGCCAGCAGCTCCCTAGCGGCCAATGAGCAGTTCTTC. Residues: CASSSLAANEQFF. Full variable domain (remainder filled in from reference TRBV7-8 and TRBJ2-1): GAGVSQSPRYKVAKRGQDVALRCDPISGHVSLFWYQQALGQGPEFLTYFQNEAQLDKSGLPSDRFFAERPEGSVSTLKIQRTQQEDSAVYLCASSSLAANEQFFGPGTRLTVL.

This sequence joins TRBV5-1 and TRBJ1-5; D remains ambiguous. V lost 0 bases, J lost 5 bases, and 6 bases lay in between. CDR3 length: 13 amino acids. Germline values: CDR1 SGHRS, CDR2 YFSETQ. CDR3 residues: CASSLDPYQPQHF. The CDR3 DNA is TGCGCCAGCAGCTTGGATCCCTATCAGCCCCAGCATTTT.

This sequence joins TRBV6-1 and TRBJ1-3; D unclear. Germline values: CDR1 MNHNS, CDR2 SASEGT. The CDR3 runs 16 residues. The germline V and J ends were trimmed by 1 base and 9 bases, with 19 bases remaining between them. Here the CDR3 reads CASSEDPGRLEGTIYF. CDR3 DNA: TGTGCCAGCAGTGAAGATCCTGGAAGGTTAGAGGGCACCATATATTTT.

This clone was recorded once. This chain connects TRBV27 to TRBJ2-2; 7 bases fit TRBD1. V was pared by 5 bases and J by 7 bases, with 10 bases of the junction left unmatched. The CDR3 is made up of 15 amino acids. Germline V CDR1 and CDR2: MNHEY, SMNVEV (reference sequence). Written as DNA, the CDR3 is TGTGCCAGCAGTACTCAACAGGGGACGGGCGGGGAGCTGTTTTTT. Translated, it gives CASSTQQGTGGELFF.

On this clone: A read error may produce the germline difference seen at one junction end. As DNA, the CDR3 is TGTGCCAGCAGCCTACGACAGGGGGCGAGCACTCAGCCCCAGCATTTT. It is translated as CASSLRQGASTQPQHF. The chain carries TRBV3-1 (or the pseudogene TRBV3-2) and TRBJ1-5; 10 bases align to TRBD1. Germline lookup yields CDR1 LGHDT and CDR2 YNNKEL (reference sequence). The CDR3 length is 16 residues.

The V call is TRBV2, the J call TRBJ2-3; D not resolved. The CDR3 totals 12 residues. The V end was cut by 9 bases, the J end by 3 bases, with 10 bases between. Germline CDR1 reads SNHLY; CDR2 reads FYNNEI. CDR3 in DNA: TGTGCCAGTAGAAGCGAGACAGATACGCAGTATTTT. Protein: CASRSETDTQYF.

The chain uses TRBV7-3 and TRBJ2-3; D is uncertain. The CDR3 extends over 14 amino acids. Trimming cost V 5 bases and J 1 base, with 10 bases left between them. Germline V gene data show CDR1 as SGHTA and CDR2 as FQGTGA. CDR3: CASSPTVRTDTQYF. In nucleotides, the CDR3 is TGTGCCAGCAGCCCCACGGTCCGCACAGATACGCAGTATTTT.

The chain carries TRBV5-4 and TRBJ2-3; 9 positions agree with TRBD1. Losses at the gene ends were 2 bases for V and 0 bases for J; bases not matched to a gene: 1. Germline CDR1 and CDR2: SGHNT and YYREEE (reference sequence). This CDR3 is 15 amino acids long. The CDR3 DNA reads TGTGCCAGCAGCTTACAGGGGGCCAGCACAGATACGCAGTATTTT. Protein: CASSLQGASTDTQYF.

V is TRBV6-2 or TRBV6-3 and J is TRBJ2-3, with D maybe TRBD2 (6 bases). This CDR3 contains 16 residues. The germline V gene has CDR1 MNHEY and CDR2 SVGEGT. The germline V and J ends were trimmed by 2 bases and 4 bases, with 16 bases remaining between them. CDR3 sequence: CASSYLAGRSSDTQYF. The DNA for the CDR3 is TGTGCCAGCAGTTACCTGGCAGGGAGGAGTTCAGATACGCAGTATTTT.

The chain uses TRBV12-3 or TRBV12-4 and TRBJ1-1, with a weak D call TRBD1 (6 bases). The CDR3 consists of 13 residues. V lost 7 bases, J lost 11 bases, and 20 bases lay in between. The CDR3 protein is CASTSRALRGAFF. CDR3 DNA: TGTGCCAGCACCTCTCGAGCCCTTAGGGGGGCTTTCTTT.

The CDR3 sequence: CAISPGTSGGGTDTQYF. The DNA for the CDR3 is TGTGCCATCAGTCCCGGGACTAGCGGGGGGGGCACAGATACGCAGTATTTT. J is TRBJ2-3 and V is TRBV10-3; 16 nucleotides match TRBD2. The CDR3 covers 17 residues. In germline, CDR1 is ENHRY, CDR2 SYGVKD. The V gene end was trimmed by 5 bases and the J gene end by 1 base; junction bases not matched to a gene: 3.

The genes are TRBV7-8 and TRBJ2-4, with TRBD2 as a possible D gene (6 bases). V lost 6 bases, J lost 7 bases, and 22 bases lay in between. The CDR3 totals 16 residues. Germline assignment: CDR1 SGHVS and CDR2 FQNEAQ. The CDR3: CASREGVGQIMNIQYF. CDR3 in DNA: TGTGCCAGCAGGGAGGGTGTGGGGCAAATAATGAACATTCAGTACTTC.

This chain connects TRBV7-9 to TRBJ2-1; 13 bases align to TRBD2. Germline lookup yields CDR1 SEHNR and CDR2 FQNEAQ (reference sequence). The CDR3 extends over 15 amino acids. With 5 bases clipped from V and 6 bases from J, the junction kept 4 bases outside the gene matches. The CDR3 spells CASSRTSGRSNEQFF. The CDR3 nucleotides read TGTGCCAGCAGCCGGACTAGCGGGAGAAGCAATGAGCAGTTCTTC.

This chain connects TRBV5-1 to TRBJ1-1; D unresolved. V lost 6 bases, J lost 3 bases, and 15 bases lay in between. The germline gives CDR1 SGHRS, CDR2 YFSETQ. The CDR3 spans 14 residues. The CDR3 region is CASNYGLADTEAFF. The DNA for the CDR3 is TGCGCCAGCAACTACGGCCTTGCCGACACTGAAGCTTTCTTT.

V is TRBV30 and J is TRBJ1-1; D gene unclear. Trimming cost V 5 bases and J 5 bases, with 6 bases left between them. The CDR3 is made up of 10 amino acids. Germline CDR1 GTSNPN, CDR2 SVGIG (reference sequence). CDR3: CAWAETEAFF. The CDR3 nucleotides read TGTGCCTGGGCGGAGACTGAAGCTTTCTTT.

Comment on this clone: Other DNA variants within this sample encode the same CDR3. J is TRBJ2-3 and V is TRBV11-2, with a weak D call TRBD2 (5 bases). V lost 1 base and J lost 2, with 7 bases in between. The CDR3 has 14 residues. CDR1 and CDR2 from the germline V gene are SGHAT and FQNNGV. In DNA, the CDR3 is TGTGCCAGCAGCTTAGGGACTGCCACAGATACGCAGTATTTT. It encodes CASSLGTATDTQYF.

CDR3 loop: CASRTGRPATNEKLFF. CDR3 bases: TGTGCCAGCAGGACAGGACGGCCCGCAACTAATGAAAAACTGTTTTTT. This chain joins TRBV28 and TRBJ1-4; D may be TRBD1 (6 bases). V was clipped by 6 bases and J by 0 bases, with 14 bases between them. Germline lookup yields CDR1 MDHEN and CDR2 SYDVKM. CDR3 length equals 16 residues.

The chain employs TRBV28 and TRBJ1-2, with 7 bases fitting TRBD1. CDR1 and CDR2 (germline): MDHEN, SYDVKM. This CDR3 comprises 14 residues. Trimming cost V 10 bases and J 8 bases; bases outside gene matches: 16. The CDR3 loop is CATFNRDSYSGYTF. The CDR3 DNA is TGTGCCACCTTTAACCGGGACAGCTATTCCGGCTACACCTTC.

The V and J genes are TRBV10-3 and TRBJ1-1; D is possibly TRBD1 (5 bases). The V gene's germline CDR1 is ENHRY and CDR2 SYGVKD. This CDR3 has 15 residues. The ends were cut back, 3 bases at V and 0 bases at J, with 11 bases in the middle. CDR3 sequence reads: CAISEPGPVNTEAFF. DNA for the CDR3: TGTGCCATCAGTGAACCAGGGCCCGTGAACACTGAAGCTTTCTTT.

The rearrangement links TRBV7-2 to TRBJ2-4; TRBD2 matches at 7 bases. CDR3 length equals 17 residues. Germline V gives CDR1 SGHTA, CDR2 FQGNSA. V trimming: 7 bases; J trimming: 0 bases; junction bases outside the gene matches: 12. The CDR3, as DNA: TGTGCCAGCACCGACCGTGGCGGGGGACTAGCCAAAAACATTCAGTACTTC. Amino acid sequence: CASTDRGGGLAKNIQYF.

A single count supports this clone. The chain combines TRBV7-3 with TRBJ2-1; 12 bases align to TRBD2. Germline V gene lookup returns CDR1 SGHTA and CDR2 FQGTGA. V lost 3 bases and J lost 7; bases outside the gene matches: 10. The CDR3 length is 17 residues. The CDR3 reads CASSFGLLAGGVNEQFF. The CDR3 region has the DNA TGTGCCAGCAGCTTCGGTCTCCTAGCGGGAGGGGTTAATGAGCAGTTCTTC.

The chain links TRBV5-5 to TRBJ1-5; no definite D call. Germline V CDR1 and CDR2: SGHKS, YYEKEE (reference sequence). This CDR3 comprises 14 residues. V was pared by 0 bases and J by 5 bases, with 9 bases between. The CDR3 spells CASSLAVRDQPQHF. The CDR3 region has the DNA TGTGCCAGCAGCTTGGCTGTACGCGATCAGCCCCAGCATTTT.

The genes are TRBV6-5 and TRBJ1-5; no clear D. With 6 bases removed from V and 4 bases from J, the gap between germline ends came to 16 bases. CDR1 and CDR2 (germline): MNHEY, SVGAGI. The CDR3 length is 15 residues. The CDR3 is CASSAGVGWNQPQHF. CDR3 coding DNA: TGTGCCAGCAGCGCCGGGGTTGGGTGGAATCAGCCCCAGCATTTT.

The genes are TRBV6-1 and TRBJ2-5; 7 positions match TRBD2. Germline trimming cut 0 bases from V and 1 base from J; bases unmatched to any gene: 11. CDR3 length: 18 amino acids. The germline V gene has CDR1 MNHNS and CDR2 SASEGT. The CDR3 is CASSEALLGGGTQETQYF. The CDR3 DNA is TGTGCCAGCAGTGAAGCGCTTCTGGGGGGAGGGACCCAAGAGACCCAGTACTTC.